The 21 T cell receptor beta chains below all came from one sample that was sequenced in a study of tumor-infiltrating lymphocytes in oesophageal squamous cell carcinoma. In TCRdb, the PCR reads were re-called with MiXCR into one record per CDR3 protein. The sample has 18,000 or so distinct CDR3 sequences; roughly 36% are singletons. Source material: esophageal tumor tissue. These receptors all stem from a male donor with esophageal squamous cell carcinoma.

This clonotype is deemed medium-sized (0.01 to 0.1%). This chain uses TRBV7-9 with TRBJ2-3; D not certain. V was cut by 2 bases and J by 0 bases, with 12 bases left in between. Germline V gene sequence: CDR1 SEHNR, CDR2 FQNEAQ (reference sequence). The CDR3 consists of 16 residues. The CDR3 sequence is CASSLTSLRSTDTQYF. The CDR3 region has the DNA TGTGCCAGCAGCTTAACCAGCCTCAGGAGCACAGATACGCAGTATTTT.

This clonotype was detected many times. The rearrangement joins TRBV7-9 to TRBJ1-2; 7 positions agree with TRBD1. CDR1 and CDR2 (germline): SEHNR, FQNEAQ (reference sequence). Germline trimming cut 5 bases from V and 5 bases from J; bases unmatched to any gene: 8. This CDR3 is built from 14 residues. DNA of the CDR3: TGTGCCAGCAGCATATCCGGGACAGCATATGGCTACACCTTC. Encoded protein: CASSISGTAYGYTF.

Note on this clonotype: A much bigger clone sits one base away, suggesting this may be a read error. The gene calls are TRBV5-1 and TRBJ2-1; TRBD1 aligns across 9 bases. Germline CDR1 and CDR2: SGHRS and YFSETQ. Losses at the gene ends were 0 bases for V and 13 bases for J; bases not matched to a gene: 11. CDR3 length: 15 residues. The CDR3 DNA sequence: TGCGCCAGCAGCTTGGGTGTGACAGGGGGTGAGACCCAGTTCTTC. It translates to CASSLGVTGGETQFF.

V usage is TRBV24-1 and J usage is TRBJ2-7, with no clear D. Gene TRBJ2-5 matches the end of the DNA better, so the J call may be wrong. Germline CDR1 is KGHDR and CDR2 is SFDVKD. This CDR3 comprises 13 residues. This chain's CDR3 is CATSQQYQETQYF. The CDR3 DNA reads TGTGCCACCAGTCAACAGTATCAAGAGACCCAGTACTTC.

This chain uses TRBV12-3 or TRBV12-4 with TRBJ2-7; D uncertain. V dropped 1 base and J dropped 3 bases, with 10 bases sitting between them. CDR3 length equals 14 residues. The CDR3 loop is CASSLGVLSYEQYF. In DNA, the CDR3 is TGTGCCAGCAGTTTAGGGGTTCTTAGCTACGAGCAGTACTTC.

This clonotype is judged medium-sized. The DNA of the CDR3 is TGTGCCAGCAGCTTAGGCGGACTGCCAGAGACCCAGTACTTC. Amino acids: CASSLGGLPETQYF. This sequence joins TRBV7-6 and TRBJ2-5; D possibly corresponds to TRBD2 (5 bases). Between the trimmed V and J ends, which lost 1 base and 4 bases, there was a span of 10 bases. CDR1 is SGHVS and CDR2 is FNYEAQ in the germline V gene. The CDR3 is 14 residues long.

The chain combines TRBV28 with TRBJ2-1; tentative D call: TRBD2 (7 bases). V lost 3 bases to trimming and J lost 6 bases, with 9 bases between them. The CDR3 is made up of 13 amino acids. CDR1 MDHEN and CDR2 SYDVKM come from the germline V gene. CDR3 sequence (DNA): TGTGCCAGCAGTTTGGGGGGGCGCAATGAGCAGTTCTTC. Translated: CASSLGGRNEQFF.

As for this clonotype: Because it lacks the conserved phenylalanine or tryptophan at the end, this CDR3 is likely a read error. The limits of the CDR3 on the DNA are not certain, so only TCRdb's listed CDR3 is given. The chain combines TRBV7-8 with TRBJ2-6; the DNA was not used to check the table's D call, TRBD1. The germline gives CDR1 SGHVS, CDR2 FQNEAQ. With termini counted, the CDR3 has 20 amino acids. This CDR3 reads CASSGQGQWGEAKNIQYFGA.

The chain uses TRBV4-1 and TRBJ1-3, with D unresolved. The CDR3 runs to 14 residues. Looked up from germline, CDR1 is MGHRA and CDR2 is YSYEKL. The V gene lost 4 bases and the J gene lost 0 bases, with 7 bases spanning the gap. The CDR3 DNA is TGCGCCAGCAGCCTACAGAACTCTGGAAACACCATATATTTT. Its translation: CASSLQNSGNTIYF.

This clonotype was observed at least ten times. The rearrangement joins TRBV12-3 or TRBV12-4 to TRBJ2-3; D gene uncertain. The CDR3 extends over 14 amino acids. Trimming left V 6 bases short and J 3 bases short, with 13 bases between. DNA of the CDR3: TGTGCCAGCAGCCAAGCATCCGAAACAGATACGCAGTATTTT. Amino acid sequence: CASSQASETDTQYF.

The genes are TRBV7-8 and TRBJ2-3; the match to TRBD2 covers 12 bases. The DNA end is more similar to TRBJ2-1, so the J call may be wrong. CDR1 and CDR2 (germline): SGHVS, FQNEAQ. This CDR3 comprises 16 residues. CDR3: CASSRWTSGTRNEQFF. In DNA form, the CDR3 reads TGTGCCAGCAGCAGATGGACTAGCGGGACAAGGAATGAGCAGTTCTTC.

The V and J genes are TRBV6-1 and TRBJ2-4; D may be TRBD2 (5 bases). The J call is uncertain, as TRBJ2-5 better fits the DNA end. The germline CDR1 and CDR2 sequences are MNHNS and SASEGT. The CDR3 has 17 residues. The CDR3 loop reads CASSNLAGWADQETQYF. The CDR3, as DNA: TGTGCCAGCAGTAATCTTGCGGGTTGGGCAGACCAAGAGACCCAGTACTTC.

The chain employs TRBV19 and TRBJ1-1; D is ambiguous. This CDR3 spans 13 amino acids. Trimming removed 5 bases from V and 1 base from J, with 8 bases in between. Germline V lookup: CDR1 LNHDA, CDR2 SQIVND (reference sequence). The DNA for the CDR3 is TGTGCCAGTAGTCCGACCCCGAACACTGAAGCTTTCTTT. Translated: CASSPTPNTEAFF.

About this clonotype: Germline and junction disagree at one end, which may indicate a read error. The gene calls are TRBV7-2 and TRBJ2-5; perhaps TRBD1 as D (6 bases). The germline V gene encodes CDR1 SGHTA and CDR2 FQGNSA. CDR3 length: 14 amino acids. In nucleotides, the CDR3 is TGTGCCAGCAGCTCGGACAGTTATAATTCACCCCTCCACTTC. The encoded protein is CASSSDSYNSPLHF.

This clonotype was picked up many times. The chain links TRBV5-1 to TRBJ2-1; possible D gene TRBD2, 7 bases. Germline V lookup: CDR1 SGHRS, CDR2 YFSETQ. The V and J ends lost 5 bases and 2 bases respectively, with 14 bases between them. The CDR3 is 15 amino acids. This chain's CDR3 is CASSLGGDAYNEQFF. The DNA for the CDR3 is TGCGCCAGCAGTTTAGGGGGGGATGCCTACAATGAGCAGTTCTTC.

This clonotype was counted at least ten times. The genes are TRBV5-1 and TRBJ1-1, with D possibly TRBD1 on 6 matching bases. V was shortened by 4 bases and J by 5 bases, with 21 bases between the two germline ends. Germline V gene sequence: CDR1 SGHRS, CDR2 YFSETQ. CDR3 length equals 16 residues. This chain's CDR3 is CASSDTIWTELTEAFF. CDR3 nucleotide sequence: TGCGCCAGCAGCGACACTATCTGGACAGAACTAACTGAAGCTTTCTTT.

Remarks on this clonotype: A much larger clone sits a single nucleotide away, making a read error possible. The rearrangement links TRBV6-1 to TRBJ2-3; D is perhaps TRBD2 (5 bases). The CDR3 extends over 14 amino acids. CDR1 is MNHNS, CDR2 SASEGT, per germline. V lost 5 bases and J lost 14, with 23 bases in between. The CDR3 coding sequence is TGTGCCAGCAGTTCCGGGTCAGTTACCGGGGAGCTGTATTTT. It translates to CASSSGSVTGELYF.

By proportion, this clonotype is medium-sized. The rearrangement uses TRBV7-8 and TRBJ2-7, with D maybe TRBD2 (5 bases). CDR1 is SGHVS and CDR2 is FQNEAQ in the germline V gene. This CDR3 contains 13 residues. V was clipped by 2 bases and J by 10 bases, with 15 bases between them. The CDR3, as DNA: TGTGCCAGCAGCTTAACCCGGGGAGCGTCCCAGTACTTC. Its protein product is CASSLTRGASQYF.

The V gene is TRBV7-9, the J gene TRBJ1-2; D not resolved. The CDR3 contains 11 residues. Germline loops: CDR1 SEHNR, CDR2 FQNEAQ (reference sequence). V was pared by 2 bases and J by 5 bases, with 3 bases between. The CDR3: CASSLSYGYTF. CDR3 DNA: TGTGCCAGCAGCTTATCATATGGCTACACCTTC.

This clonotype was counted many times. The rearrangement links TRBV6-1 to TRBJ2-5; possibly TRBD1 for D (7 bases). The germline V and J ends were trimmed by 5 bases and 7 bases, with 14 bases remaining between them. The CDR3 runs to 13 residues. Per the germline V gene, CDR1 is MNHNS and CDR2 is SASEGT. The CDR3 coding sequence is TGTGCCAGCAGTTCAGGGGGGTCTGGGACCCAGTACTTC. It encodes CASSSGGSGTQYF.

The table lists this clonotype with a few counts. The chain uses TRBV2 and TRBJ1-2; 7 nucleotides match TRBD1. The germline gives CDR1 SNHLY, CDR2 FYNNEI. CDR3 length equals 11 residues. With 7 bases clipped from V and 13 bases from J, the junction kept 9 bases outside the gene matches. The CDR3 loop is CASTQVQGRTF. The CDR3 nucleotides are TGTGCCAGCACCCAGGTACAGGGGCGCACCTTC. Full variable domain (remainder filled in from reference TRBV2 and TRBJ1-2): EPEVTQTPSHQVTQMGQEVILRCVPISNHLYFYWYRQILGQKVEFLVSFYNNEISEKSEIFDDQFSVERPDGSNFTLKIRSTKLEDSAMYFCASTQVQGRTFGSGTRLTVV.